This T cell receptor beta chain was identified in a study of tumor and adjacent non-tumor tissue in lung cancer. Study information: The cohort had roughly 12 adenocarcinoma, 2 squamous cell and 1 small cell patients. Stage I to III disease affected 9 to 10 men and roughly 5 women aged about 30 to 76. Samples averaged roughly 4.2 million productive TCRbeta reads each.

Study results and caveats: Patients with more diverse tumor TCRs had worse survival.

V was pared by 4 bases and J by 5 bases, with 6 bases of the junction left unmatched. Germline values: CDR1 LGHNA, CDR2 YNFKEQ. The length of the CDR3 is 15 residues. RNA was extracted from bulk tissue without any cell sorting. More than 3 cm separated this lung sample from the edge of the tumor. The library came from three nested PCR rounds adapted from ARM-PCR protocols. TCRdb reanalysed the multiplex PCR reads using MiXCR and keeps one entry per CDR3 protein. The sample lists some 80,000 distinct CDR3 sequences, approximately 80% seen once, with about half in the top ten. This clonotype was detected only once. The antigen is unknown.

This sequence joins TRBV4-2 and TRBJ2-3; TRBD2 matches at 10 bases. Sequencing input: distant non-tumor lung tissue. The origin of this receptor is a man between 60 and 75 years old with non-small cell lung cancer. CDR3 amino acids: CASSPTSGMGDTQYF. The CDR3 DNA follows: TGTGCCAGCAGCCCCACTAGCGGGATGGGAGATACGCAGTATTTT.